This TCR beta chain was captured in a study of cytomegalovirus exposure and HLA in healthy donors. The overall study: T cells numbering about 180 million yielded some 110 million unique TCR beta sequences in an earlier analysis. Study findings and constraints: A later analysis found TCR association rates differed by HLA locus, highest for DRB1 and lowest for HLA-C. A few CMV-associated chains proved CMV antigen-specific in vitro.

Comments on this clone: What it recognizes is unknown.

Germline V lookup: CDR1 WNHNN, CDR2 SYGVQD (reference sequence). The CDR3 totals 13 residues. With 7 bases removed from V and 2 bases from J, the gap between germline ends came to 12 bases. PCR involved 60 Vbeta and 13 Jbeta primers. Here immunoSEQ multiplex PCR was the method, and the copy in TCRdb shows in-frame clones only, minus some. This repertoire includes over 100,000 clones. Sequenced material: PBMCs. The receptor was derived from a man younger than 35 in good health and CMV-seronegative. This rearrangement joins TRBV10-1 to TRBJ2-7, with D possibly being TRBD2 (5 bases). In DNA form, the CDR3 reads TGCGCCAGCATTTCAAGCGGAACCTACGAGCAGTACTTC. It specifies CASISSGTYEQYF.